A single sample gave rise to the 16 T cell receptor beta chains below, sequenced in a study of regulatory T cells in long-lasting Graves disease. Sequencing libraries for TCR beta were prepared with iRepertoire HTBI primers and Arm-PCR of CDR3 regions. TCRdb recomputed calls from the multiplex PCR reads with MiXCR, one row per CDR3 protein. The sample consists of 450,000 to 600,000 distinct CDR3 sequences, 16% of them appearing once. Time point described: newly diagnosed GD, antithyroid drugs for less than 3 months. The TCR library was made from RNA extracted from PBMCs. This sample also appeared in a second study, on T cells in Graves' hyperthyroidism and ophthalmopathy.

The sample consisted of peripheral blood mononuclear cells (PBMCs), taken at new diagnosis, from a patient treated with antithyroid drugs. Every receptor here comes from a man aged 40-49 years with Graves disease.

In this sample, this clonotype turned up many times. V usage is TRBV2 and J usage is TRBJ2-1; weak D call: TRBD1 (6 bases). V gave up 6 bases and J gave up 1 base, with 10 bases separating them. Germline CDR1 is SNHLY and CDR2 is FYNNEI. The length of the CDR3 is 14 residues. The CDR3: CASRVDRSYNEQFF. CDR3 DNA: TGTGCCAGCAGAGTAGACAGGTCCTACAATGAGCAGTTCTTC.

The rearrangement uses TRBV7-3 and TRBJ1-6; the D is unclear. Per germline, CDR1 SGHTA and CDR2 FQGTGA. This CDR3 region has 13 residues. Trimming cost V 5 bases and J 7 bases, with 9 bases left between them. The CDR3 sequence: CASSPHGNSPLHF. The CDR3, as DNA: TGTGCCAGCAGCCCCCATGGGAATTCACCCCTCCACTTT.

This clonotype has ten or more counts. V gene TRBV28 combines with J gene TRBJ1-6, with D perhaps matching TRBD1 (5 bases). This CDR3 is 15 amino acids long. The V gene lost 8 bases and the J gene lost 0 bases, with 11 bases spanning the gap. Germline-derived CDR1 and CDR2 are MDHEN and SYDVKM. The chain's CDR3 is CASVWGSSYNSPLHF. The CDR3 DNA is TGTGCCAGCGTTTGGGGGAGCTCCTATAATTCACCCCTCCACTTT.

The table lists this clonotype with a few counts. In nucleotides, the CDR3 is TGTGCCATCAGTGAGTCCGGACTAGCGGGAGTACCGTTCTACGAGCAGTACTTC. Protein product: CAISESGLAGVPFYEQYF. The chain links TRBV10-3 to TRBJ2-7; 13 bases agree with TRBD2. The CDR3 has 18 residues. The germline V gene has CDR1 ENHRY and CDR2 SYGVKD. The J segment lost 3 bases and the V segment lost 0 bases, leaving 8 bases of the junction unmatched.

This clonotype appeared many times. The rearrangement links TRBV7-6 to TRBJ2-2; 12 nucleotides align to TRBD2. V shed 3 bases, J shed 3 bases, and the junction held 5 bases outside the gene matches. The CDR3 is made up of 17 amino acids. Germline V CDR1 and CDR2: SGHVS, FNYEAQ. The CDR3 region has the DNA TGTGCCAGCAGCTTTGCTAGCGGGAGGGGGTACACCGGGGAGCTGTTTTTT. It translates to CASSFASGRGYTGELFF.

The V gene is TRBV12-3 or TRBV12-4, the J gene TRBJ1-6; D gene uncertain. V was trimmed by 0 bases and J by 5 bases, leaving 5 bases between them. The CDR3 is 14 residues long. In nucleotides, the CDR3 is TGTGCCAGCAGTTTAGCAACAGATAATTCACCCCTCCACTTT. Translating gives CASSLATDNSPLHF.

This clonotype was found many times. The rearrangement links TRBV28 to TRBJ2-5, with D perhaps matching TRBD2 (6 bases). Germline CDR1 is MDHEN and CDR2 is SYDVKM. CDR3 size: 15 residues. The V gene lost 3 bases and the J gene lost 4 bases, with 15 bases spanning the gap. The CDR3: CASSLEGTGRETQYF. For the CDR3, the DNA is TGTGCCAGCAGTTTGGAGGGTACGGGGCGAGAGACCCAGTACTTC. Full variable domain (rest looked up from reference TRBV28 and TRBJ2-5): DVKVTQSSRYLVKRTGEKVFLECVQDMDHENMFWYRQDPGLGLRLIYFSYDVKMKEKGDIPEGYSVSREKKERFSLILESASTNQTSMYLCASSLEGTGRETQYFGPGTRLLVL.

This clonotype turned up a few times. This chain uses TRBV29-1 with TRBJ2-3, with 14 positions matching TRBD2. Germline V gene data show CDR1 as SQVTM and CDR2 as ANQGSEA. This CDR3 contains 17 residues. The CDR3 sequence is CSSQGSTSGRGPDTQYF. The CDR3 nucleotides are TGCAGTTCTCAAGGGTCGACTAGCGGGAGGGGACCAGATACGCAGTATTTT.

This clonotype was counted ten times or more. The chain has TRBV11-3 and TRBJ2-5; 10 bases fit TRBD2. Per germline, CDR1 SGHNT and CDR2 YENEEA. The CDR3 contains 18 residues. V shed 0 bases and J 2 bases; nucleotides not matched to a gene: 9. CDR3 amino acids: CASSLDPGAGGKQETQYF. In DNA, the CDR3 is TGTGCCAGCAGCTTAGATCCGGGAGCGGGAGGGAAACAAGAGACCCAGTACTTC.

J is TRBJ2-1 and V is TRBV10-3; a weak D match, TRBD2 (5 bases). The end of the DNA aligns better with TRBJ2-5, so the J call may be wrong. The CDR3 has 16 amino acids. Germline V gene data show CDR1 as ENHRY and CDR2 as SYGVKD. The CDR3 DNA follows: TGTGCCATCAGTTTAACCGGGATCTCCAGTCAAGAGACCCAGTACTTC. Translated: CAISLTGISSQETQYF.

The sample holds a few counts of this clonotype. This chain connects TRBV7-9 to TRBJ2-7; D perhaps matches TRBD2 (6 bases). This CDR3 has 14 amino acids. Germline V lookup: CDR1 SEHNR, CDR2 FQNEAQ (reference sequence). Trimming shortened V by 5 bases and J by 7 bases, and 18 bases separated the two germline ends. In DNA form, the CDR3 reads TGTGCCAGCAGCGAGCCTCGAGGGAGGAGGGAGCAGTACTTC. Protein: CASSEPRGRREQYF.

The rearrangement joins TRBV4-2 to TRBJ1-6; a possible D gene is TRBD1 (6 bases). V was shortened by 0 bases and J by 5 bases, with 11 bases between the two germline ends. The CDR3 spans 16 residues. CDR1 and CDR2 from the germline V gene are LGHNA and YNFKEQ. DNA for the CDR3: TGTGCCAGCAGCCAAGAGGGGGGCTCTCATAATTCACCCCTCCACTTT. Amino acids: CASSQEGGSHNSPLHF.

This rearrangement joins TRBV2 to TRBJ2-7, with TRBD2 matching 13 bases. V was pared by 6 bases and J by 5 bases, with 7 bases of the junction left unmatched. The V gene's germline CDR1 is SNHLY and CDR2 FYNNEI. CDR3 length equals 15 residues. This chain's CDR3 is CASRATSGRSHEQYF. The CDR3 DNA reads TGTGCCAGCAGAGCGACTAGCGGGAGGTCCCACGAGCAGTACTTC.

This clonotype came up once. At one of its ends the junction is not consistent with the germline gene, which may arise from a read error. V is TRBV7-9 and J is TRBJ1-4, with D unclear. This CDR3 comprises 15 residues. From germline, CDR1 is SEHNR and CDR2 FQNEAQ (reference sequence). The CDR3 protein is CASSFAGGTNEELFF. The CDR3 coding sequence is TGTGCCAGCAGCTTCGCAGGAGGCACTAATGAAGAACTGTTTTTT.

This clonotype was detected ten times or more. This rearrangement joins TRBV7-9 to TRBJ2-7; 7 bases agree with TRBD1. Per germline, CDR1 SEHNR and CDR2 FQNEAQ (reference sequence). The CDR3 extends over 15 amino acids. V lost 4 bases to trimming and J lost 3 bases; unmatched junction nucleotides: 9. The DNA of the CDR3 is TGTGCCAGCAGCTCAACCCTCGGACAGGTCTACGAGCAGTACTTC. Translated: CASSSTLGQVYEQYF.

This clonotype was counted at least ten times. The chain recombines TRBV5-1 with TRBJ1-2; 9 bases are a match to TRBD1. CDR1 is SGHRS, CDR2 YFSETQ, per germline. The CDR3 covers 15 residues. Trimming at V came to 4 bases and at J to 3 bases, leaving 7 bases not matched to a gene. In DNA, the CDR3 is TGCGCCAGCAGCCCCGGGACAGGGCGGCACTATGGCTACACCTTC. Its translation is CASSPGTGRHYGYTF.